This T cell receptor beta chain was sequenced during a study of blood T cell repertoires in COVID-19. How the authors handled the data: Reference gene primer amplification yielded estimated nucleated cell counts. Libraries were prepared by immunoSEQ multiplex PCR; TCRdb keeps only in-frame clonotypes and omits some of them. V, J and clone size are those of that table, while D and trimming were read from the DNA. The repertoire holds around 160,000 clones, with approximately 87% as singletons. This CDR3 has 19 amino acids. After removal of 6 bases from V and 3 bases from J, the junction contained 15 bases not matched to a gene. Germline loops: CDR1 MDHEN, CDR2 SYDVKM.

The genes are TRBV28 and TRBJ1-4; 11 positions agree with TRBD1. The sequence derives from a man older than 75 with acute or convalescent COVID-19. Specimen: peripheral blood. For the CDR3, the DNA is TGTGCCAGCAGCCCTTCGGCGGGACAGGGGGAAGGGGCTAATGAAAAACTGTTTTTT. This translates into CASSPSAGQGEGANEKLFF.